This T cell receptor beta chain was sequenced for a study of fetal regulatory T cell absence and autoimmunity. About this clone itself: Its antigen is as yet unknown.

Germline values: CDR1 KGHSH, CDR2 LQKENI. The CDR3 is 12 amino acids. Unmatched junction bases numbered 2, after V lost 5 bases and J lost 7 bases. Notes on the study in general: Pancreas and cord blood did not differ much in TRB family usage. Compared with cord blood, pancreas showed oligoclonal TCR enrichment, some clones over 95-fold. In IPEX, the enrichment was taken to support antigen-driven autoimmunity before birth.

The survey-level immunoSEQ assay was used. Using immunoSEQ multiplex PCR, the repertoire was profiled, and TCRdb retains in-frame clones only, with some absent. Of about 50,000 clones detected, around 85% appear once; the ten largest clones hold 0.35% to 0.5%. This receptor was obtained from a newborn boy with IPEX syndrome. The rearrangement uses TRBV18 and TRBJ2-1; the match to TRBD1 covers 7 bases. Material for sequencing was cord blood. CDR3 sequence (DNA): TGTGCCAGCTCAGAACAGGGGAATGAGCAGTTCTTC. It is translated as CASSEQGNEQFF.